Shown below are 28 T cell receptor beta chains from a single sample sequenced in a study of T cell responses to AZD1222 COVID-19 vaccine. Some clones are missing from TCRdb's copy, which holds only in-frame ones; the method was immunoSEQ multiplex PCR. The sample records fewer than 110,000 clones, about nine tenths being singletons. The source material was peripheral blood, sampled 28 days after the second AZD1222 dose. Every receptor here comes from an adult who received the AZD1222 COVID-19 vaccine.

The rearrangement uses TRBV6-5 and TRBJ2-3; 10 positions agree with TRBD2. Germline assignment: CDR1 MNHEY and CDR2 SVGAGI. V shed 6 bases, J shed 5 bases, and the junction held 8 bases outside the gene matches. The CDR3 runs 15 residues. The CDR3 bases are TGTGCCAGCAGCGCCGGACTAGCGGTGGTAGATACGCAGTATTTT. This encodes CASSAGLAVVDTQYF.

In its sample, this clone was seen a few times. This chain uses TRBV5-1 with TRBJ1-4, with 8 bases aligning to TRBD1. V was clipped by 4 bases and J by 8 bases; unmatched bases: 7. The CDR3 is 14 amino acids. Germline V gene lookup returns CDR1 SGHRS and CDR2 YFSETQ. The CDR3 sequence: CASSLNRDREKLFF. The CDR3 region has the DNA TGCGCCAGCAGCCTGAACAGGGACAGGGAAAAACTGTTTTTT.

This clone was seen a handful of times. The gene calls are TRBV28 and TRBJ1-5; D possibly corresponds to TRBD1 (5 bases). This CDR3 has 14 amino acids. The germline V gene encodes CDR1 MDHEN and CDR2 SYDVKM. V gave up 7 bases and J gave up 1 base, with 11 bases separating them. The chain's CDR3 is CASKLGGSNQPQHF. CDR3 bases: TGTGCCAGCAAACTTGGGGGGAGCAATCAGCCCCAGCATTTT.

This chain uses TRBV5-1 with TRBJ2-1; D is uncertain. The CDR3 runs 11 residues. Germline loops: CDR1 SGHRS, CDR2 YFSETQ. Trimming took 4 bases from V and 10 from J, leaving 9 bases between them. The CDR3 loop reads CASSVTDEQFF. As DNA, the CDR3 is TGCGCCAGCAGCGTGACCGACGAGCAGTTCTTC.

The genes are TRBV2 and TRBJ1-5; TRBD1 matches 8 bases. CDR1 and CDR2 from the germline V gene are SNHLY and FYNNEI. The CDR3 length is 13 residues. Trimming cost V 8 bases and J 7 bases; bases outside gene matches: 7. CDR3 nucleotide sequence: TGTGCCAGCGGGCAGGGGGCGATGCAGCCCCAGCATTTT. Protein sequence: CASGQGAMQPQHF.

The chain uses TRBV7-6 and TRBJ1-1; 7 bases map to TRBD1. Germline-derived CDR1 and CDR2 are SGHVS and FNYEAQ. V gave up 5 bases and J gave up 6 bases; unmatched junction bases: 9. This CDR3 has 14 residues. DNA for the CDR3: TGTGCCAGCAGCCTCCTTGACAGGGATCCTGAAGCTTTCTTT. Amino acid sequence: CASSLLDRDPEAFF.

The rearrangement uses TRBV20-1 and TRBJ1-1; TRBD1 might be the D (5 bases). The ends were cut back, 0 bases at V and 10 bases at J, with 9 bases in the middle. This CDR3 is built from 11 residues. The germline gives CDR1 DFQATT, CDR2 SNEGSKA (reference sequence). The CDR3 reads CSARDGQGAFF. The DNA of the CDR3 is TGCAGTGCTAGAGATGGCCAGGGAGCTTTCTTT.

This clone was detected once. J is TRBJ1-2 and V is TRBV2, with 8 bases fitting TRBD1. CDR3 size: 16 residues. Trimming cost V 7 bases and J 4 bases; bases outside gene matches: 14. The germline gives CDR1 SNHLY, CDR2 FYNNEI. This CDR3 reads CASTLVGTGAIYGYTF. The DNA for the CDR3 is TGTGCCAGCACCCTCGTAGGGACAGGTGCCATCTATGGCTACACCTTC.

The V and J genes are TRBV27 and TRBJ1-5, with D maybe TRBD1 (6 bases). Germline CDR1 is MNHEY and CDR2 is SMNVEV (reference sequence). The CDR3 runs 13 residues. Trimming pared 5 bases from V and 1 base from J, leaving 6 bases between. The CDR3 spells CASSQGSNQPQHF. The CDR3 nucleotides read TGTGCCAGCAGTCAGGGGAGCAATCAGCCCCAGCATTTT.

The V gene is TRBV15, the J gene TRBJ2-3; 9 positions match TRBD2. The CDR3 extends over 19 amino acids. J gave up 2 bases and V 0 bases, and 12 bases lay outside the gene matches. CDR1 is LNHNV and CDR2 is YYDKDF in the germline V gene (reference sequence). CDR3 amino acids: CATSRDPQASGRFTDTQYF. CDR3 in DNA: TGTGCCACCAGCAGAGATCCCCAAGCGAGCGGGAGGTTCACAGATACGCAGTATTTT. Together with reference TRBV15 and TRBJ2-3, the CDR3 gives the full variable domain: DAMVIQNPRYQVTQFGKPVTLSCSQTLNHNVMYWYQQKSSQAPKLLFHYYDKDFNNEADTPDNFQSRRPNTSFCFLDIRSPGLGDTAMYLCATSRDPQASGRFTDTQYFGPGTRLTVL.

This clone was detected once. This chain links TRBV29-1 with TRBJ2-7; no firm D call. The CDR3 runs to 11 residues. Trimming took 6 bases from V and 1 from J, leaving 7 bases between them. The V gene's germline CDR1 is SQVTM and CDR2 ANQGSEA. The CDR3 bases are TGCAGCGTGGGCAGTTCCTACGAGCAGTACTTC. Translation gives CSVGSSYEQYF.

The chain has TRBV2 and TRBJ1-2, with D uncertain. The CDR3 is made up of 11 amino acids. Trimming took off 4 bases at V and 3 bases at J, with 3 bases between the two ends. Germline-derived CDR1 and CDR2 are SNHLY and FYNNEI. This CDR3 reads CASSGHYGYTF. CDR3 bases: TGTGCCAGCAGTGGCCACTATGGCTACACCTTC.

The V and J genes are TRBV2 and TRBJ1-2; D gene ambiguous. Germline CDR1 SNHLY, CDR2 FYNNEI. The CDR3 runs 16 residues. Deletions cut 1 base from V and 2 bases from J, with 14 bases between. The CDR3 here is CASSEVWERGNYGYTF. The CDR3 nucleotides read TGTGCCAGCAGTGAAGTATGGGAGCGAGGGAACTATGGCTACACCTTC.

V is TRBV6-5 and J is TRBJ1-6; D is uncertain. Between the trimmed V and J ends, which lost 0 bases and 5 bases, there was a span of 8 bases. The CDR3 contains 15 residues. Germline V lookup: CDR1 MNHEY, CDR2 SVGAGI. The CDR3 coding sequence is TGTGCCAGCAGTTACTCTGGACGGGATAATTCACCCCTCCACTTT. Protein: CASSYSGRDNSPLHF.

The chain couples TRBV5-1 to TRBJ1-5, with no clear D. Between the trimmed V and J ends, which lost 0 bases and 5 bases, there was a span of 6 bases. The germline gives CDR1 SGHRS, CDR2 YFSETQ. This CDR3 region has 13 residues. The CDR3 sequence is CASSLGRDQPQHF. In nucleotides, the CDR3 is TGCGCCAGCAGCTTGGGACGGGATCAGCCCCAGCATTTT.

The chain links TRBV19 to TRBJ1-5, with D unresolved. Per the germline V gene, CDR1 is LNHDA and CDR2 is SQIVND (reference sequence). Trimming took 1 base from V and 5 from J, leaving 6 bases between them. The CDR3 extends over 13 amino acids. The CDR3 protein is CASSIVEDQPQHF. The CDR3, as DNA: TGTGCCAGTAGTATAGTTGAGGATCAGCCCCAGCATTTT.

This clone was counted a single time. The chain has TRBV5-1 and TRBJ2-1; TRBD2 matches at 12 bases. The CDR3 totals 16 residues. V lost 0 bases and J lost 6; bases outside the gene matches: 4. Germline V CDR1 and CDR2: SGHRS, YFSETQ. This CDR3 is CASSLGGLAGLNEQFF. CDR3 DNA sequence: TGCGCCAGCAGCTTGGGCGGACTAGCGGGACTCAATGAGCAGTTCTTC.

The rearrangement joins TRBV10-2 to TRBJ2-3; possible D gene TRBD1, 5 bases. Per germline, CDR1 WSHSY and CDR2 SAAADI. This CDR3 contains 13 residues. V was cut by 7 bases and J by 3 bases, with 11 bases left in between. The CDR3, as DNA: TGCGCCAGCATCCCAAAGGGGACAGATACGCAGTATTTT. Its protein product is CASIPKGTDTQYF.

The rearrangement links TRBV5-1 to TRBJ2-3, with D tentatively TRBD2 (6 bases). Deletions cut 2 bases from V and 2 bases from J, with 12 bases between. Germline values: CDR1 SGHRS, CDR2 YFSETQ. The CDR3 runs 15 residues. This CDR3 reads CASSLTGGPTDTQYF. In nucleotides, the CDR3 is TGCGCCAGCAGCTTAACCGGGGGACCCACAGATACGCAGTATTTT.

V gene TRBV19 combines with J gene TRBJ1-1; D is undetermined. V gave up 4 bases and J gave up 1 base, with 4 bases separating them. This CDR3 is 12 amino acids long. Germline lookup yields CDR1 LNHDA and CDR2 SQIVND (reference sequence). The CDR3: CASSRTNTEAFF. The CDR3 region has the DNA TGTGCCAGTAGTAGGACGAACACTGAAGCTTTCTTT.

Comment on this clone: This sample includes further DNA sequences coding for the same CDR3. The chain employs TRBV12-3 or TRBV12-4 and TRBJ2-7, with unresolved D. Between the trimmed V and J ends, which lost 1 base and 3 bases, there was a span of 1 base. The length of the CDR3 is 11 residues. CDR3 sequence: CASSLGYEQYF. The CDR3 DNA sequence: TGTGCCAGCAGTTTAGGCTACGAGCAGTACTTC.

The V and J genes are TRBV7-9 and TRBJ2-1; 10 nucleotides match TRBD2. Trimming at V came to 1 base and at J to 7 bases, leaving 16 bases not matched to a gene. CDR1 and CDR2 (germline): SEHNR, FQNEAQ (reference sequence). This CDR3 has 19 amino acids. The CDR3 coding sequence is TGTGCCAGCAGCTTAGTCCACCCGTCTCTAGCGGGGGAGGGGAATGAGCAGTTCTTC. This gives the protein CASSLVHPSLAGEGNEQFF.

The V and J genes are TRBV10-3 and TRBJ2-1; D unclear. The CDR3 length is 15 residues. The V gene's germline CDR1 is ENHRY and CDR2 SYGVKD. Trimming took off 4 bases at V and 0 bases at J, with 10 bases between the two ends. CDR3 nucleotide sequence: TGTGCCATCAGTGTGGACCCTGCCTCCTACAATGAGCAGTTCTTC. This codes for CAISVDPASYNEQFF.

CDR3 loop: CASSLGLAGAYEQYF. CDR3 bases: TGTGCCAGCAGCCTGGGGCTAGCGGGAGCCTACGAGCAGTACTTC. V and J are TRBV3-1 (or the pseudogene TRBV3-2) and TRBJ2-7, with 10 bases lining up with TRBD2. J was trimmed by 2 bases and V by 4 bases; bases with no gene match: 5. The CDR3 sequence is 15 residues long. In germline, CDR1 is LGHDT, CDR2 YNNKEL (reference sequence).

The gene calls are TRBV2 and TRBJ2-2; D remains unclear. Trimming removed 3 bases at V and 7 bases at J, with 6 bases between. Germline assignment: CDR1 SNHLY and CDR2 FYNNEI. There are 12 residues in the CDR3. The CDR3 nucleotides read TGTGCCAGCAGTGATATAAGCGGGGAGCTGTTTTTT. Encoded protein: CASSDISGELFF.

The chain recombines TRBV7-8 with TRBJ2-7; possible D gene TRBD1, 6 bases. The germline V gene has CDR1 SGHVS and CDR2 FQNEAQ. V lost 1 base and J 3 bases, leaving 10 bases between the germline ends. The CDR3 is made up of 14 amino acids. CDR3 in amino acids: CASSLEGDGYEQYF. The CDR3 region has the DNA TGTGCCAGCAGCTTAGAGGGGGACGGCTACGAGCAGTACTTC.

The chain joins TRBV6-4 to TRBJ2-7; tentatively, D is TRBD1 (6 bases). Per the germline V gene, CDR1 is MRHNA and CDR2 is SNTAGT. The CDR3 totals 13 residues. Trimming left V 7 bases short and J 2 bases short, with 12 bases between. The CDR3, as DNA: TGTGCCAGCAACACGACAGGAGCCTACGAGCAGTACTTC. It yields the protein CASNTTGAYEQYF.

This CDR3 is CAWWFGPTNYGYTF. The DNA for the CDR3 is TGTGCCTGGTGGTTTGGACCGACTAACTATGGCTACACCTTC. The chain combines TRBV30 with TRBJ1-2; D is uncertain. V lost 5 bases and J 0 bases, leaving 13 bases between the germline ends. This CDR3 comprises 14 residues. Per germline, CDR1 GTSNPN and CDR2 SVGIG (reference sequence).